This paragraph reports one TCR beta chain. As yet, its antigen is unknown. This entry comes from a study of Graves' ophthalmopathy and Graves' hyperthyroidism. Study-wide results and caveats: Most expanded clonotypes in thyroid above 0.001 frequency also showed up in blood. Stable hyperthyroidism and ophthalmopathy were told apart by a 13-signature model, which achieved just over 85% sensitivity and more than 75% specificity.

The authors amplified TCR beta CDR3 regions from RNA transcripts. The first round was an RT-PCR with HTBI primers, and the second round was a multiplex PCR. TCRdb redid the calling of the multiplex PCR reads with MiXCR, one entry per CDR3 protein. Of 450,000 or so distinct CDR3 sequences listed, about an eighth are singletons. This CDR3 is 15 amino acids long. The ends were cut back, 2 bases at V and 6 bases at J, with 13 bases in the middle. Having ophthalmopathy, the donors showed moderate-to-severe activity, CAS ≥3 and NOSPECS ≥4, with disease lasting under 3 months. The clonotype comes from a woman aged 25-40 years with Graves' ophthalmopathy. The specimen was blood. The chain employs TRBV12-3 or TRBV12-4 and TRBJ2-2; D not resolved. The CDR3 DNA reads TGTGCCAGCAGTTTAATTGGGCGGAGAGCCGGGGAGCTGTTTTTT. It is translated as CASSLIGRRAGELFF.